The clone carrying this T cell receptor (beta chain) was found once. Profiling relied on immunoSEQ multiplex PCR, and the TCRdb table lists in-frame clones only, not all of them. This table holds more than 500,000 clones, 90% to 97% found once. CDR1 is SSHAT and CDR2 is FNYEAQ in the germline V gene (reference sequence). The CDR3 has 15 amino acids. The V and J ends lost 8 bases and 3 bases respectively, with 16 bases between them. These data originate in a study of shared clonotypes between healthy human individuals. The sequenced sample consisted of naive CD4+ T cells sorted from blood. Regarding subset: CD45RA+ positively selected. This clonotype originated in a woman in her twenties or thirties in good health. The chain links TRBV7-7 to TRBJ2-2; a possible D gene is TRBD2 (7 bases). The chain's CDR3 is CASGRGLPDTGELFF. Written as DNA, the CDR3 is TGTGCCAGCGGGCGGGGGCTCCCGGACACCGGGGAGCTGTTTTTT.